The subject of this entry is one TCR beta chain. The CDR3 loop spans 13 amino acids. The ends were cut back, 8 bases at V and 7 bases at J, with 17 bases in the middle. CDR1 and CDR2 (germline): MNHEY, SMNVEV (reference sequence). Through a sample-barcoded 5' primer and a J-beta primer mix, a second PCR was run for roughly 6 to 11 cycles. One entry per CDR3 protein, called by TCRdb with MiXCR from the 5' RACE reads. The sample carries over 1,300,000 distinct CDR3 sequences, around 59% recorded once. The sample belongs to a study of blood T cells in healthy people across ages. The material sequenced was blood. The clonotype originates from a man between 18 and 29 years old in good health. V and J are TRBV27 and TRBJ2-5, with D possibly TRBD1 on 5 matching bases. In DNA, the CDR3 is TGTGCCAGCTGGACCCAGCAGGGTCGGACCCAGTACTTC. Amino acids: CASWTQQGRTQYF.